This T cell receptor (beta chain) was obtained from a study of blood T cells in healthy people across ages. Across the whole study: Template switching caught about one barcoded beta molecule for each two T cells.

Germline CDR1 SGHVS, CDR2 FQNEAQ. CDR3 length: 11 residues. Primers used in a second PCR of roughly 7 to 11 cycles were a sample-barcoded 5' primer and a J-beta primer mix. Every molecule of cDNA carried a tag from a template-switch adaptor with 12 random nucleotides. TCRdb reprocessed the 5' RACE reads via MiXCR and lists one record per CDR3 protein. Found here are roughly 1,500,000 distinct CDR3 sequences, roughly 30% of them singletons; the top ten hold 11%. On this clonotype: Its target is unknown. A read error may be the cause here, since a much bigger clone is one base away.

Whole-study findings and limits: Possibly, changes in expanded clonotypes were confounded because donor CMV status was unknown.

Material: blood. The TCR comes from a woman aged 25 to 39 in good health. The chain carries TRBV7-8 and TRBJ2-5; weak D call: TRBD1 (6 bases). The J call could be wrong; TRBJ2-7 is a better fit for the DNA end. The chain's CDR3 is CASRYRDEQYF. CDR3 sequence (DNA): TGTGCCAGCAGGTACAGGGACGAGCAGTACTTC.